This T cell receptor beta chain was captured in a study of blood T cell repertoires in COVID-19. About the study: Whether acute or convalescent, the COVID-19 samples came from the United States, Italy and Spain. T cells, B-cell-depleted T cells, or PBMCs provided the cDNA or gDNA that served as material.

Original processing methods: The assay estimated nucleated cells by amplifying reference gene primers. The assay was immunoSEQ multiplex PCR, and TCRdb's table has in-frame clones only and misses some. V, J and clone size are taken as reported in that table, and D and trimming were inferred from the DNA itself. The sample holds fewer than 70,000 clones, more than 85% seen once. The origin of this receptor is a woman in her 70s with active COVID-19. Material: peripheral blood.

The chain's CDR3 is CASSLRVAGGGEQFF. The CDR3 region has the DNA TGTGCCAGCAGCTTACGGGTAGCGGGAGGAGGTGAGCAGTTCTTC. J is TRBJ2-1 and V is TRBV11-3, with 10 bases lining up with TRBD2. Germline trimming cut 2 bases from V and 9 bases from J; bases unmatched to any gene: 7. Germline V gives CDR1 SGHNT, CDR2 YENEEA. The CDR3 length is 15 residues. The whole variable domain, remainder taken from reference TRBV11-3 and TRBJ2-1, is EAGVVQSPRYKIIEKKQPVAFWCNPISGHNTLYWYLQNLGQGPELLIRYENEEAVDDSQLPKDRFSAERLKGVDSTLKIQPAELGDSAVYLCASSLRVAGGGEQFFGPGTRLTVL.